The clone carrying this T cell receptor beta chain turned up a few times. What it binds is not known. TCRdb reprocessed the reads with MiXCR, giving one entry per CDR3 protein. The table lists about 890,000 distinct CDR3 sequences, more than 25% of them singletons. This specimen belongs to a study of T cell repertoires in cytomegalovirus infection. Study details: Use of recently identified HLA-C-restricted and well-studied HLA-B-restricted CMV epitopes was part of the study. Matching HLA type, along with CMV infection, was indicated by public TCR beta signatures. The study, taken as a whole, reports: The study found HLA-C-restricted CMV-specific TCR beta clonotypes dominating the ex vivo response.

Germline V gene sequence: CDR1 MNHEY, CDR2 SMNVEV (reference sequence). This CDR3 comprises 14 residues. The germline V and J ends were trimmed by 4 bases and 2 bases, with 10 bases remaining between them. The source material was cultured CD8+ T cells from PBMCs, sampled from culture after CMV antigen stimulation. This TCR came from a human donor in good health (CMV status not recorded). Some clones in this sample may be carry-over from other donors' samples. This sequence joins TRBV27 and TRBJ2-3; D is uncertain. The CDR3 bases are TGTGCCAGCAGTTCCTTACCAAACACAGATACGCAGTATTTT. It encodes CASSSLPNTDTQYF.